A single sample gave rise to the 17 T cell receptor beta chains below, sequenced in a study of beta chain features in type 1 diabetes. Points from the study as a whole: Shorter TCRB CDR3s, moderately but significantly so, were found in Type 1 diabetes patients in all four CD4+ subsets.

The isolated RNA, all of it, was reverse transcribed, so expressed TCRB transcripts were what got sequenced. Clones were read by immunoSEQ multiplex PCR, and TCRdb kept only the in-frame ones, dropping some. The sample lists 230,000 or so clones, under 20% occurring once. These receptors lack a known antigen. Material for sequencing was naive CD4+ T cells from blood. The receptors here all came from a man in his thirties or forties with type 1 diabetes.

This clone was recorded a few times. The chain joins TRBV25-1 to TRBJ2-3; D uncertain. CDR1 is MGHDK, CDR2 SYGVNS, per germline. The germline V and J ends were trimmed by 1 base and 1 base, with 6 bases remaining between them. The CDR3 has 14 amino acids. This CDR3 reads CASSESVGTDTQYF. CDR3 DNA: TGTGCCAGCAGTGAATCTGTTGGCACAGATACGCAGTATTTT.

This chain uses TRBV29-1 with TRBJ2-1; 10 bases map to TRBD2. From germline, CDR1 is SQVTM and CDR2 ANQGSEA. This CDR3 spans 11 amino acids. J gave up 13 bases and V 5 bases, and 5 bases lay outside the gene matches. This CDR3 reads CSVSSGGLQFF. CDR3 sequence (DNA): TGCAGCGTTTCTAGCGGGGGACTACAGTTCTTC.

This clone appeared a few times. The chain couples TRBV30 to TRBJ1-4; no definite D call. Germline loops: CDR1 GTSNPN, CDR2 SVGIG (reference sequence). CDR3 length: 13 residues. The V gene lost 7 bases and the J gene lost 8 bases, with 17 bases spanning the gap. The CDR3 sequence: CASAGVSGEKLFF. CDR3 sequence (DNA): TGTGCCTCGGCAGGAGTTTCAGGAGAAAAACTGTTTTTT.

This clone was detected only a few times. The chain's CDR3 is CSVMTGTQTGELFF. The CDR3 DNA sequence: TGCAGCGTAATGACAGGGACCCAAACCGGGGAGCTGTTTTTT. The chain joins TRBV29-1 to TRBJ2-2, with TRBD1 matching 7 bases. The germline CDR1 and CDR2 sequences are SQVTM and ANQGSEA. The V segment lost 6 bases and the J segment 5 bases; nucleotides outside the gene matches: 9. The CDR3 has 14 amino acids.

This clone was observed a few times. The CDR3 DNA reads TGTGCCAGCAGCTTTCAGGAGGGGACTAATGAAAAACTGTTTTTT. Amino acids: CASSFQEGTNEKLFF. V gene TRBV7-2 combines with J gene TRBJ1-4; the D gene is possibly TRBD1 (5 bases). This CDR3 is 15 amino acids long. CDR1 SGHTA and CDR2 FQGNSA come from the germline V gene. V dropped 3 bases and J dropped 2 bases, with 10 bases sitting between them.

This clone has just a few counts. The V and J genes are TRBV2 and TRBJ2-4, with D possibly being TRBD1 (6 bases). V gave up 8 bases and J gave up 4 bases, with 15 bases separating them. This CDR3 has 14 amino acids. The germline V gene encodes CDR1 SNHLY and CDR2 FYNNEI. In nucleotides, the CDR3 is TGTGCCAGCGGGACACAGGGTTTTAAAAACATTCAGTACTTC. Protein product: CASGTQGFKNIQYF. The entire variable domain, with the rest obtained from reference TRBV2 and TRBJ2-4, is as follows: EPEVTQTPSHQVTQMGQEVILRCVPISNHLYFYWYRQILGQKVEFLVSFYNNEISEKSEIFDDQFSVERPDGSNFTLKIRSTKLEDSAMYFCASGTQGFKNIQYFGAGTRLSVL.

The CDR3 sequence: CSVALDYYEQYF. The DNA for the CDR3 is TGCAGCGTTGCCCTTGATTACTACGAGCAGTACTTC. This chain uses TRBV29-1 with TRBJ2-7, with D unresolved. CDR3 length equals 12 residues. The germline V and J ends were trimmed by 4 bases and 3 bases, with 10 bases remaining between them. The germline V gene has CDR1 SQVTM and CDR2 ANQGSEA.

This chain joins TRBV11-2 and TRBJ2-3; D remains unclear. Per germline, CDR1 SGHAT and CDR2 FQNNGV. The CDR3 length is 17 residues. V dropped 0 bases and J dropped 2 bases, with 15 bases sitting between them. The DNA of the CDR3 is TGTGCCAGCAGCTTAGACGCCATACTGCAGGCCACAGATACGCAGTATTTT. Its translation is CASSLDAILQATDTQYF.

Only a few counts were recorded for this clone. The genes are TRBV15 and TRBJ2-1, with D maybe TRBD2 (5 bases). With 3 bases removed from V and 0 bases from J, the gap between germline ends came to 9 bases. Germline V gene lookup returns CDR1 LNHNV and CDR2 YYDKDF (reference sequence). The CDR3 contains 15 residues. Here the CDR3 DNA reads TGTGCCACCAGCAGTGGCGGGTACTCCTACAATGAGCAGTTCTTC. Its protein is CATSSGGYSYNEQFF.

The rearrangement links TRBV10-3 to TRBJ2-7; 7 bases align to TRBD1. CDR3 length: 13 residues. V gave up 5 bases and J gave up 3 bases; unmatched junction bases: 4. The germline V gene has CDR1 ENHRY and CDR2 SYGVKD. CDR3 sequence reads: CAISTGTVYEQYF. CDR3 in DNA: TGTGCCATCAGTACCGGGACAGTCTACGAGCAGTACTTC.

In this sample, this clone turned up a few times. V is TRBV4-3 and J is TRBJ1-2; D is uncertain. Germline V gene lookup returns CDR1 LGHNA and CDR2 YSLEER. V lost 0 bases and J lost 7, with 9 bases in between. The CDR3 consists of 13 residues. CDR3 sequence reads: CASSQERGGGYTF. CDR3 DNA sequence: TGCGCCAGCAGCCAAGAACGGGGTGGTGGCTACACCTTC.

This clone was picked up a small number of times. The chain carries TRBV7-9 and TRBJ1-1, with TRBD1 identical over 9 bases. Per the germline V gene, CDR1 is SEHNR and CDR2 is FQNEAQ (reference sequence). Trimming at V came to 5 bases and at J to 1 base, leaving 8 bases not matched to a gene. This CDR3 is built from 16 residues. DNA for the CDR3: TGTGCCAGCAGCCCTGGACAGGGGAAAGGGAACACTGAAGCTTTCTTT. Translating gives CASSPGQGKGNTEAFF.

The V call is TRBV6-6, the J call TRBJ1-1; TRBD1 matches 7 bases. Germline assignment: CDR1 MNHNY and CDR2 SVGAGI (reference sequence). The CDR3 is made up of 14 amino acids. V shed 5 bases and J 5 bases; nucleotides not matched to a gene: 8. CDR3 in amino acids: CASSLRQGGTEAFF. The CDR3, as DNA: TGTGCCAGCAGTCTCCGACAGGGAGGGACTGAAGCTTTCTTT.

In its sample, this clone was seen a few times. The chain has TRBV7-9 and TRBJ2-3; 8 positions agree with TRBD1. J lost 6 bases, V lost 4 bases, and 9 bases had no gene match. The CDR3 is 15 amino acids. Germline V gives CDR1 SEHNR, CDR2 FQNEAQ (reference sequence). Here the CDR3 DNA reads TGTGCCAGCAGCTCCGGGACAGGTACCTCGGATACGCAGTATTTT. As protein: CASSSGTGTSDTQYF.

The chain employs TRBV29-1 and TRBJ2-7, with 8 bases identical to TRBD1. CDR3 size: 12 residues. Germline CDR1 reads SQVTM; CDR2 reads ANQGSEA. Unmatched junction bases numbered 8, after V lost 7 bases and J lost 6 bases. DNA of the CDR3: TGCAGCGGCGGGGCAGGGGGCAGCGAGCAGTACTTC. As protein: CSGGAGGSEQYF.

This clone has a handful of counts. J is TRBJ2-4 and V is TRBV19, with 7 bases identical to TRBD1. The germline V gene has CDR1 LNHDA and CDR2 SQIVND (reference sequence). The J segment lost 0 bases and the V segment lost 4 bases, leaving 12 bases of the junction unmatched. This CDR3 is built from 18 residues. The CDR3 region has the DNA TGTGCCAGTAGTAGACAGGGAAACGTTAGGATAGCCAAAAACATTCAGTACTTC. Encoded protein: CASSRQGNVRIAKNIQYF.

In DNA, the CDR3 is TGTGCCTGGAGTCGGGACATGAACACTGAAGCTTTCTTT. Its protein is CAWSRDMNTEAFF. The chain uses TRBV30 and TRBJ1-1, with D tentatively TRBD1 (6 bases). The CDR3 totals 13 residues. Germline CDR1 GTSNPN, CDR2 SVGIG (reference sequence). Trimming shortened V by 2 bases and J by 0 bases, and 7 bases separated the two germline ends.